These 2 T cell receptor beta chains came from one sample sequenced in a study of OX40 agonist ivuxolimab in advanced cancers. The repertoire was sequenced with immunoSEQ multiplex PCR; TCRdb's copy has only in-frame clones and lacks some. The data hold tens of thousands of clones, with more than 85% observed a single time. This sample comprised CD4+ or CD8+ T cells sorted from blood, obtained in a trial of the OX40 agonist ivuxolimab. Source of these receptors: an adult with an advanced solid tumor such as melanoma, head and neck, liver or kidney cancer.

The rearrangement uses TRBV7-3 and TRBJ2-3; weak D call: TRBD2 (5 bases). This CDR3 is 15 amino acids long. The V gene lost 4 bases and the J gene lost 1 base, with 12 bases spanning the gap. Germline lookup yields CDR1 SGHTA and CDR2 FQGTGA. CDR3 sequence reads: CASSSRARGTDTQYF. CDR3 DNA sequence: TGTGCCAGCAGCTCTCGAGCGCGGGGCACAGATACGCAGTATTTT.

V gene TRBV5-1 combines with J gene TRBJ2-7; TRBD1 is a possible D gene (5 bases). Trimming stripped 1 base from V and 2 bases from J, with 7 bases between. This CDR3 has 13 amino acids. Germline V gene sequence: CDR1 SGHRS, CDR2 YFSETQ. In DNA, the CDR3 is TGCGCCAGCAGCTTGAGGACAACCTACGAGCAGTACTTC. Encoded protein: CASSLRTTYEQYF.